These 28 T cell receptor beta chains were sequenced from one sample in a study of T cell changes during pregnancy in multiple sclerosis. Assay used: immunoSEQ multiplex PCR; TCRdb lists only in-frame clones, some missing. Of about 64,000 clones listed, around nine tenths are singletons. Here the sequenced sample was peripheral blood, taken in the second trimester of pregnancy. These receptors were collected from a female donor with multiple sclerosis, enrolled in a pregnancy study.

J is TRBJ2-7 and V is TRBV6-1; D is perhaps TRBD2 (6 bases). Germline values: CDR1 MNHNS, CDR2 SASEGT. V shed 7 bases and J shed 3 bases, with 16 bases lying between them. The CDR3 covers 14 residues. The CDR3 region has the DNA TGTGCCAGCAACCCCGGGGGACTGGACTACGAGCAGTACTTC. Encoded protein: CASNPGGLDYEQYF.

The gene calls are TRBV29-1 and TRBJ2-3; D remains ambiguous. Germline V lookup: CDR1 SQVTM, CDR2 ANQGSEA. The CDR3 contains 14 residues. V shed 4 bases and J shed 3 bases, with 14 bases lying between them. This chain's CDR3 is CSVVLDGMTDTQYF. In DNA, the CDR3 is TGCAGCGTTGTGCTAGACGGCATGACAGATACGCAGTATTTT.

This clone was observed a single time. This chain joins TRBV6-4 and TRBJ2-3, with 10 bases fitting TRBD2. J was trimmed by 4 bases and V by 4 bases; bases with no gene match: 8. This CDR3 comprises 16 residues. Per germline, CDR1 MRHNA and CDR2 SNTAGT. The CDR3 here is CASSGSSGSGADTQYF. As DNA, the CDR3 is TGTGCCAGCAGTGGATCTAGCGGGAGCGGGGCAGATACGCAGTATTTT.

The chain employs TRBV2 and TRBJ2-2; TRBD1 matches at 7 bases. This CDR3 spans 14 amino acids. J lost 1 base, V lost 6 bases, and 2 bases had no gene match. CDR1 and CDR2 (germline): SNHLY, FYNNEI. The CDR3 region has the DNA TGTGCCAGCAGGCGACAGGGGAACACCGGGGAGCTGTTTTTT. Protein product: CASRRQGNTGELFF. Full variable domain (remainder filled in from reference TRBV2 and TRBJ2-2): EPEVTQTPSHQVTQMGQEVILRCVPISNHLYFYWYRQILGQKVEFLVSFYNNEISEKSEIFDDQFSVERPDGSNFTLKIRSTKLEDSAMYFCASRRQGNTGELFFGEGSRLTVL.

The chain couples TRBV6-6 to TRBJ1-4; D is possibly TRBD1 (5 bases). The CDR3 is 11 amino acids. Deletions cut 4 bases from V and 8 bases from J, with 5 bases between. Germline-derived CDR1 and CDR2 are MNHNY and SVGAGI (reference sequence). CDR3: CASSWGEKLFF. The CDR3, as DNA: TGTGCCAGCAGTTGGGGCGAAAAACTGTTTTTT.

This rearrangement joins TRBV4-1 to TRBJ2-7, with 10 bases fitting TRBD1. V dropped 1 base and J dropped 4; count of bases not matched to a gene: 4. The germline CDR1 and CDR2 sequences are MGHRA and YSYEKL. The CDR3 consists of 15 residues. In nucleotides, the CDR3 is TGCGCCAGCAGCCAAGTAAAGGGACAGGGGTACGAGCAGTACTTC. As protein: CASSQVKGQGYEQYF.

V and J are TRBV6-6 and TRBJ1-1, with D perhaps matching TRBD1 (5 bases). This CDR3 comprises 15 residues. In germline, CDR1 is MNHNY, CDR2 SVGAGI (reference sequence). The V end lost 0 bases, the J end lost 4 bases, and 12 bases lay between the germline ends. The CDR3 region has the DNA TGTGCCAGCAGTTACTCGATAGGGGTTGGCACTGAAGCTTTCTTT. This codes for CASSYSIGVGTEAFF.

This clone appeared a single time. This sequence joins TRBV4-2 and TRBJ2-7, with 8 bases that match TRBD2. The CDR3 totals 17 residues. Trimming took 1 base from V and 4 from J; bases not matched to a gene: 12. From germline, CDR1 is LGHNA and CDR2 YNFKEQ. CDR3 coding DNA: TGTGCCAGCAGCCAAGCCTTACCGGGACTAGGAATATACGAGCAGTACTTC. Its protein product is CASSQALPGLGIYEQYF.

The gene calls are TRBV4-1 and TRBJ1-2, with 10 positions matching TRBD1. Germline CDR1 reads MGHRA; CDR2 reads YSYEKL. V lost 5 bases to trimming and J lost 5 bases; unmatched junction nucleotides: 8. The CDR3 contains 15 residues. The chain's CDR3 is CASSSTGTGVYGYTF. CDR3 bases: TGCGCCAGCAGCTCAACCGGGACAGGGGTATATGGCTACACCTTC.

V is TRBV4-1 and J is TRBJ2-7, with 11 bases fitting TRBD2. The CDR3 sequence is 17 residues long. Germline V CDR1 and CDR2: MGHRA, YSYEKL. Trimming cost V 3 bases and J 3 bases; bases outside gene matches: 10. The CDR3 nucleotides are TGCGCCAGCAGCCAGGTCCTAGCGGGAGGTGGAATCTACGAGCAGTACTTC. Protein product: CASSQVLAGGGIYEQYF.

This clone occurred a few times. This sequence joins TRBV13 and TRBJ1-3; no clear D. CDR3 length: 14 amino acids. Trimming shortened V by 0 bases and J by 2 bases, and 5 bases separated the two germline ends. CDR1 and CDR2 (germline): PRHDT, FYEKMQ (reference sequence). The CDR3 region is CASSLGETGNTIYF. CDR3 sequence (DNA): TGTGCCAGCAGCTTAGGCGAGACTGGAAACACCATATATTTT.

This chain joins TRBV5-5 and TRBJ2-1; possible D gene TRBD2, 5 bases. Trimming pared 0 bases from V and 2 bases from J, leaving 12 bases between. This CDR3 spans 16 amino acids. Germline-derived CDR1 and CDR2 are SGHKS and YYEKEE (reference sequence). The CDR3 here is CASSLGESGAYNEQFF. CDR3 DNA: TGTGCCAGCAGCTTGGGGGAAAGCGGAGCCTACAATGAGCAGTTCTTC.

The V and J genes are TRBV7-3 and TRBJ1-2, with D tentatively TRBD1 (6 bases). V lost 6 bases and J 5 bases, leaving 16 bases between the germline ends. The germline V gene encodes CDR1 SGHTA and CDR2 FQGTGA. This CDR3 has 14 amino acids. The CDR3 region is CASSQGRGEYGYTF. CDR3 DNA sequence: TGTGCCAGCAGTCAGGGCAGGGGCGAATATGGCTACACCTTC.

The chain combines TRBV7-9 with TRBJ2-1, with TRBD1 as a possible D gene (6 bases). Deletions cut 1 base from V and 5 bases from J, with 12 bases between. CDR1 is SEHNR, CDR2 FQNEAQ, per germline (reference sequence). The CDR3 has 15 amino acids. CDR3 sequence reads: CASSLGTVNHNEQFF. The DNA for the CDR3 is TGTGCCAGCAGCTTAGGGACAGTAAATCACAATGAGCAGTTCTTC.

This chain uses TRBV7-2 with TRBJ1-5; 8 nucleotides match TRBD1. The ends lost 6 bases at V and 0 bases at J; junction bases unmatched: 4. This CDR3 has 15 residues. In germline, CDR1 is SGHTA, CDR2 FQGNSA. The CDR3 DNA is TGTGCCAGCAGTCCAACAGGGGGTAGCAATCAGCCCCAGCATTTT. This translates into CASSPTGGSNQPQHF.

This rearrangement joins TRBV7-9 to TRBJ2-7; 7 nucleotides line up with TRBD2. Germline CDR1 is SEHNR and CDR2 is FQNEAQ (reference sequence). With 5 bases clipped from V and 4 bases from J, the junction kept 14 bases outside the gene matches. The CDR3 extends over 16 amino acids. CDR3 in amino acids: CASSEVAVWGGYEQYF. As DNA, the CDR3 is TGTGCCAGCAGCGAAGTGGCGGTGTGGGGGGGTTACGAGCAGTACTTC.

V and J are TRBV12-2 and TRBJ2-3; the table's TRBD2 call for D was not verified on the DNA. TRBV12-2 is a documented pseudogene. The CDR3 consists of 12 residues. CDR3 region: CASSENTDTQYF. CDR3 nucleotide sequence: TGTGCAAGTAGCGAGAACACAGATACGCAGTATTTT.

The J gene is TRBJ1-1, the V gene TRBV19; D gene unclear. This CDR3 is built from 13 residues. CDR1 LNHDA and CDR2 SQIVND come from the germline V gene (reference sequence). Trimming left V 2 bases short and J 4 bases short, with 8 bases between. Here the CDR3 reads CASSITSGTEAFF. The CDR3 DNA reads as TGTGCCAGTAGTATAACCTCAGGCACTGAAGCTTTCTTT.

The chain recombines TRBV18 with TRBJ1-3; D is possibly TRBD1 (5 bases). CDR3 length: 15 residues. Trimming took off 3 bases at V and 0 bases at J, with 9 bases between the two ends. The germline gives CDR1 KGHSH, CDR2 LQKENI. CDR3 sequence (DNA): TGTGCCAGCTCACCGCCAGGGTACTCTGGAAACACCATATATTTT. Translating gives CASSPPGYSGNTIYF.

This chain links TRBV2 with TRBJ1-2; D is ambiguous. Trimming pared 4 bases from V and 6 bases from J, leaving 6 bases between. CDR3 length: 11 amino acids. Germline V gene data show CDR1 as SNHLY and CDR2 as FYNNEI. The chain's CDR3 is CASSAEDGYTF. The DNA of the CDR3 is TGTGCCAGCAGTGCAGAGGATGGCTACACCTTC.

The chain carries TRBV13 and TRBJ1-1, with 7 bases matching TRBD1. Looked up from germline, CDR1 is PRHDT and CDR2 is FYEKMQ (reference sequence). Germline trimming cut 2 bases from V and 5 bases from J; bases unmatched to any gene: 8. This CDR3 spans 15 amino acids. The CDR3 bases are TGTGCCAGCAGCTTATTAGAGGGGGCGGGAACTGAAGCTTTCTTT. Amino acids: CASSLLEGAGTEAFF.

CDR3 sequence reads: CASSFRAGGRVEQYF. In DNA, the CDR3 is TGTGCCAGCAGCTTCAGAGCGGGAGGGCGAGTCGAGCAGTACTTC. The rearrangement joins TRBV5-4 to TRBJ2-5; 10 positions match TRBD2. The J call is in doubt because the DNA end fits TRBJ2-7 better. CDR3 length: 15 amino acids. CDR1 and CDR2 from the germline V gene are SGHNT and YYREEE (reference sequence).

This chain connects TRBV20-1 to TRBJ2-1, with TRBD2 matching 10 bases. This CDR3 spans 11 amino acids. The V and J ends lost 6 bases and 12 bases, in that order; junction bases with no gene match: 5. Germline V gives CDR1 DFQATT, CDR2 SNEGSKA (reference sequence). CDR3 bases: TGCAGTGCCGCTAGCGGGAGCGGGCAGTTCTTC. Protein sequence: CSAASGSGQFF.

The chain couples TRBV7-2 to TRBJ1-1, with D tentatively TRBD1 (5 bases). The CDR3 totals 16 residues. Trimming cost V 0 bases and J 0 bases, with 11 bases left between them. Germline V gene data show CDR1 as SGHTA and CDR2 as FQGNSA. The CDR3: CASSLARQLMNTEAFF. The CDR3 DNA reads TGTGCCAGCAGCTTAGCTCGACAGCTCATGAACACTGAAGCTTTCTTT.

V and J are TRBV19 and TRBJ2-1; 7 nucleotides align to TRBD1. This CDR3 is built from 16 residues. The J segment lost 7 bases and the V segment lost 5 bases, leaving 14 bases of the junction unmatched. Germline CDR1 and CDR2: LNHDA and SQIVND (reference sequence). CDR3 sequence: CASSQSRQGWQNEQFF. The CDR3 DNA is TGTGCCAGTAGTCAATCCCGACAGGGTTGGCAAAATGAGCAGTTCTTC.

CDR3 DNA: TGTGCCATCAGTGAGACCGGTAGCTCTGGAAACACCATATATTTT. Its protein is CAISETGSSGNTIYF. The rearrangement uses TRBV10-3 and TRBJ1-3; no clear D. This CDR3 contains 15 residues. Trimming removed 2 bases from V and 0 bases from J, with 8 bases in between. Germline V CDR1 and CDR2: ENHRY, SYGVKD.

This chain uses TRBV11-1 with TRBJ2-7, with 13 bases matching TRBD2. Germline CDR1 is SGHAT and CDR2 is FQDESV (reference sequence). After removal of 5 bases from V and 6 bases from J, the junction contained 4 bases not matched to a gene. This CDR3 contains 14 residues. The CDR3 sequence: CASSKGLAGSEQYF. CDR3 sequence (DNA): TGTGCCAGCAGCAAGGGACTAGCGGGAAGCGAGCAGTACTTC.

The CDR3 loop reads CASSELPLLAGFGGELFF. The CDR3 coding sequence is TGTGCCAGCAGTGAGCTGCCCCTGCTAGCGGGATTCGGCGGGGAGCTGTTTTTT. The chain is built from TRBV6-4 and TRBJ2-2; TRBD2 matches at 9 bases. Germline CDR1 is MRHNA and CDR2 is SNTAGT. The V and J ends lost 3 bases and 7 bases, in that order; junction bases with no gene match: 15. The CDR3 sequence is 18 residues long.